This TCR beta chain was sequenced in a study of monozygotic twins with inflammatory bowel disease. Study conclusions and caveats: Twin concordance left repertoire similarity unchanged, with limited power a possible explanation for this lack of difference.

Researchers generated cDNA in eight separate reactions per sample. Molecular identifiers with 6-nucleotide sample barcodes were added during cDNA synthesis via template switching. TCRdb reprocessed the 5' RACE reads; each CDR3 protein has one entry and no DNA is given. The table lists about 350,000 distinct CDR3 sequences. Germline CDR1 and CDR2: MGHRA and YSYEKL. This CDR3 is 15 amino acids long. Concerning this clonotype itself: The antigen remains unidentified.

Each donor gave about 2.7 ml of peripheral blood. This TCR was sampled from a human donor with ulcerative colitis or Crohn's disease, or a healthy co-twin of an affected twin (not recorded which). Input material: blood. This sequence joins TRBV4-1 and TRBJ1-1; TCRdb gives TRBD1 as the D gene, but with no DNA this cannot be confirmed. CDR3 sequence reads: CASSHLQGGATEAFF.